This T cell receptor (beta chain) was identified in a study of cytomegalovirus exposure and HLA in healthy donors (dated by TCRdb to about 2017). Regarding the complete study: In an earlier analysis of 587 of the donors, 276 Gb of sequence data and about 110 million unique TCR beta sequences from 180 million or so T cells were reported. Around 300 gigabases of sequencing data and tens of millions of unique TCR sequences were included in an early release covering 550 to 650 HLA-typed donors. The genetic ancestry cluster associated with self-reported Caucasian donors included about four fifths of the approximately 400 genotyped donors. The study aimed to test whether cataloging public T cell receptors could reveal signatures of past pathogen exposure. The study used immunosequencing to profile the T cell repertoires of approximately 630 subjects and linked those repertoires to cytomegalovirus serostatus. Besides the first cohort of under 700 subjects, a separate validation cohort made up of over 100 different subjects was used. To predict cytomegalovirus infection status, the study brought together high-throughput TCR immunosequencing, statistical association of individual TCRs with disease status, and machine learning. A later analysis re-examined previously published TCR beta repertoires from 600 to 700 donors and added high-resolution HLA genotyping to investigate patterns of TCR occurrence. In the later analysis, no new phenotypic data were used to find candidate immune exposures; instead, reliance was placed on TCR beta sequences and their occurrence across donors. An earlier analysis of about 600 of the donors used high-throughput TCR beta sequencing to judge whether each TCR beta V gene segment behaved as functional or pseudogenic. Donor age, sex, ethnicity and CMV serostatus were compiled together with the repertoire data. Genome-wide SNP genotypes for about 60% of the roughly 700 donors were used in a later genetic analysis, which treated that subset as a discovery cohort. All discovery cohort repertoires had been generated on a single sequencing platform. HLA typing included class I and class II loci at four-digit resolution. The number of donors typed differed by locus, with 629-630 for A, B, C, DRB1 and DQB1, around 500 for DQA1, 600 to 610 for DPA1, and around 450 for DPB1. About five DR-DQ haplotypes were handled as single units for association and clustering because linkage in the cohort was strong. On average, around 240,000 unique TCR beta nucleotide sequences were sequenced per donor among a few hundred genotyped donors of the cohort, with about 17% of those sequences being non-productive. Findings and caveats that apply to the study as a whole: According to a later genetic analysis, donors in an Asian-associated ancestry cluster had fewer N-insertions in productive TCRs than the roughly 700-donor mean. According to a later analysis, most CMV-associated TCR beta chains appeared to be HLA-restricted, and the HLA associations seemed to be driven largely by CMV exposure. The study gave a list of 150 to 200 TCR beta chains associated with cytomegalovirus. In this cohort, only TCR beta chains were sequenced, and detectable features were limited by the absence of alpha or paired-chain data. In a later analysis, several top co-occurrence clusters were reported to appear linked to parvovirus B19, influenza, CMV and Epstein-Barr virus. In vitro tests confirmed that a few of the cytomegalovirus-associated TCR beta chains recognize cytomegalovirus antigens. Correlated functional status among segregating V segments might reflect linkage disequilibrium, but an unknown experimental factor could not be ruled out. The authors suggested that the approach could potentially be extended to other disease states and immunological phenotypes. In an earlier analysis of some 540 of the donors, most TCR beta V segments appeared in productive rearrangements about 87% or about 30% of the time, broadly matching IMGT annotations. A later analysis associated about 17,000 TCR beta sequences with specific HLA alleles at a false discovery rate of 0.05. The earlier analysis of about 600 of the donors excluded 15 to 20 rarely observed V segments, including chromosome 9 orphons, because counts were too low. When HLA alleles, especially DR and DQ, strongly co-occurred, TCR associations were difficult to assign to individual alleles. An association between a missense DCLRE1C variant and V-gene and J-gene trimming of TCR beta chains was found in a later genetic analysis and replicated in an independent cohort. Presence/absence analyses assumed roughly uniform sequencing depth across donors, an assumption that may not hold. A later analysis found that TCR association rates varied across HLA loci, with DRB1 alleles showing the most associated TCRs and HLA-C alleles the fewest. Across donors, most TCR sequences were observed very rarely, whereas some public TCRs were present in many individuals. The sequencing pipeline was judged likely to have produced a cluster of highly shared sequence variants as a technical artifact. Because HLA typing was unavailable for some donors at each locus, only the typed subset was used in association tests. Some IMGT-functional V segments, including TRBV6-2 and TRBV6-3, could not be distinguished by the 87-base-pair reads and were therefore excluded. In both the original and validation cohorts, the classifier was reported to diagnose cytomegalovirus status with high specificity and sensitivity. For the cohort, immune exposure information was limited to CMV serostatus. In a later analysis, HLA-associated TCR beta chains showed more clonal expansion and lower generation probabilities than non-associated chains that were equally common. A further reported finding was that TCR beta sequences accurately predicted the HLA-A and HLA-B alleles for most subjects in the first cohort.

The cohort was made up of hundreds of healthy bone marrow donors. At the time of sampling, every cohort member was nominally healthy, though immune exposures that went unrecorded were likely present. The donor tested CMV seronegative, placing the donor among the 352 seronegative members of the cohort. A peripheral blood sample was collected from each donor, and TCR beta sequencing was performed on peripheral blood mononuclear cells. Genomic DNA extraction from the blood cell samples was performed with the Qiagen DNeasy Blood Extraction Kit. Details on this clone: The antigen it recognizes is unknown. Base qualities were left out, and no much larger clone turns up one base away.

Trimming removed 0 bases from V and 6 bases from J, leaving 8 bases between the germline ends. Reading from cysteine to phenylalanine, the CDR3 counts 14 amino acids. Only CDR3 DNA remains: 42 bases, in frame from the first base. Sequences MRHNA (CDR1) and SNTAGT (CDR2) are obtained from the germline V gene. The library was generated by the immunoSEQ multiplex PCR assay. For the multiplex PCR, a mixture combining 60 forward primers for TCR Vbeta segments and 13 reverse primers for TCR Jbeta segments was used. A multiplex PCR assay on genomic DNA amplified the CDR3 region of rearranged TCR beta genes. Amplified TCR beta libraries were sequenced as 87-base-pair reads on the Illumina HiSeq System. Per the original workflow: A later analysis tallied 80 million to 95 million unique TCR beta chains across the roughly 610 repertoires, and approximately 9.9 million of those chains were shared by two or more donors. To remove PCR and sequencing errors, raw reads were error-corrected and collapsed into unique sequences using a nearest-neighbor algorithm that merged closely related sequences. Alignment of CDR3 sequences to IMGT reference sequences was used to assign V, D and J gene segments. For a sequence to be retained, a match of at least six nucleotides to both a V gene segment and a J gene segment was required. Rearrangements were called productive when the CDR3 lacked stop codons and stayed in frame with V and J; all others were non-productive. Following IMGT convention, CDR3 was defined as the stretch from the second conserved V-encoded cysteine to the conserved J-encoded phenylalanine. The earlier analysis of about 570 of the donors excluded any sequence lacking an unambiguous match to a single V gene segment. In an earlier analysis of some 590 of the donors, V segments were called functional above 56.7% productive rearrangements and were called segregating when the between-donor standard deviation exceeded 5%. To diagnose cytomegalovirus status from the catalog of TCR beta chain sequences, a statistical classification framework was built. A later analysis assigned V and J genes by comparing TCR nucleotide sequences with IMGT/GENE-DB human TR gene sequences. The TCRdist pipeline was used in a later analysis to assign CDR3 sequences and most-parsimonious VDJ recombination scenarios. In a later analysis, each TCR beta chain was defined by its CDR3 amino acid sequence together with its V-gene family, and reads lacking a unique V-gene family were excluded. To address suspected cross-contamination and a sequencing artifact, a later analysis removed some 620 highly shared, low-generation-probability nucleotide sequences. In a later analysis, a clonal expansion index was calculated for each public chain from normalized within-repertoire ranks of inferred template counts. In a later analysis, generation probabilities were computed using a VDJ recombination model fitted to out-of-frame rearrangements, and the results were checked against IGoR. Hypergeometric tests were used in a later analysis to score TCR-TCR, TCR-HLA and TCR-CMV co-occurrence, with a repertoire-size bias correction applied to the TCR pairs. In a later analysis, false discovery rates were estimated by permuting HLA or CMV assignments 20 times. A later analysis grouped co-occurring TCRs with DBSCAN, adding TCRdist sequence similarity when clustering within HLA-allele-positive subsets. Co-occurrence clustering excluded repertoires with fewer than 30,000 or more than 120,000 public chains, plus five with anomalous nucleotide sharing. What TCRdb holds here is the immuneACCESS table cut down to in-frame rearrangements. Part of the clones is not present; checked against another copy, under half of the missing clones reflect an unresolved V gene, and the others are unexplained. The V and J calls and the clone size are those of that table, but D and trimming were determined from the DNA. The table for this sample lists some 130,000 clones; about 70% of them were counted only once. The ten largest clonotypes hold under 2.5% of the sample.

The V gene is TRBV6-4 and the J gene is TRBJ2-2; a weak D assignment points to TRBD1 (5 bases agree). What was sequenced was PBMCs. The receptor comes from a woman aged 40 to 55 in good health and CMV-seronegative. CDR3 reads: CASSDSRAAGELFF. The DNA sequence is as follows: TGTGCCAGCAGTGACTCCAGGGCCGCCGGGGAGCTGTTTTTT.